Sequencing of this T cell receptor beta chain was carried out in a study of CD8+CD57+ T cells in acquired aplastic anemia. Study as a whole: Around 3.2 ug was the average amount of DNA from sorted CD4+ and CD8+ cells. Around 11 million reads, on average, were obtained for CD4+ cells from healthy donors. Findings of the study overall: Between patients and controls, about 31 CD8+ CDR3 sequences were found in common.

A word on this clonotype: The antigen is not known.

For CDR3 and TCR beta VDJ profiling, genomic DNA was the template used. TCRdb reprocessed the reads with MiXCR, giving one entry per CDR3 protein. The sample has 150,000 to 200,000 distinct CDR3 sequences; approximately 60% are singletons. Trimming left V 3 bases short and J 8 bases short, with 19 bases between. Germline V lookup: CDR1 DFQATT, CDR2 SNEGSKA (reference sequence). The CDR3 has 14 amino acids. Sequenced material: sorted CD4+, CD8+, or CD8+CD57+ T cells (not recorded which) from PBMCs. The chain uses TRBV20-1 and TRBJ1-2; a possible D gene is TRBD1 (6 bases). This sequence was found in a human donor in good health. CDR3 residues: CSASPLPWGLGYTF. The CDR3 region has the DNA TGCAGTGCTAGCCCCTTACCATGGGGGCTGGGCTACACCTTC.